This T cell receptor (beta chain) derives from a study of cytomegalovirus exposure and HLA in healthy donors. Study results and limitations: The authors confirmed in vitro that three CMV-associated chains were specific for CMV antigens. It was found in a later analysis that first-cohort TCR clusters tended to co-occur in the roughly 120 validation repertoires. The study labeled 170 or so TCR beta chains cytomegalovirus-associated. Rare sequences made up most TCRs, while some public TCRs were found in many donors.

Using immunoSEQ multiplex PCR, the repertoire was profiled, and TCRdb retains in-frame clones only, with some absent. There are tens of thousands of clones in the sample; approximately 96% occur only once, and about 0.8% lies in the top ten. V shed 3 bases and J shed 9 bases, with 6 bases lying between them. Germline loops: CDR1 MGHDK, CDR2 SYGVNS. This CDR3 contains 11 residues. In the case of this clone: The antigen is unknown.

The sequencing sample was made of PBMCs. J is TRBJ2-1 and V is TRBV25-1, with D unclear. This TCR was recovered from a man younger than 35 in good health and CMV-seronegative. The CDR3, as DNA: TGTGCCAGCAGTGACGCGTTTGAGCAGTTCTTC. Translating it yields CASSDAFEQFF. Supplemented by reference TRBV25-1 and TRBJ2-1, the full variable domain reads EADIYQTPRYLVIGTGKKITLECSQTMGHDKMYWYQQDPGMELHLIHYSYGVNSTEKGDLSSESTVSRIRTEHFPLTLESARPSHTSQYLCASSDAFEQFFGPGTRLTVL.